The entry below gives a single T cell receptor beta chain sequence along with its context. What it recognizes is unknown. The sample belongs to a study of cytomegalovirus exposure and HLA in healthy donors. About the study: Sequencing of approximately 190 million T cells in an earlier analysis found more than 100 million unique TCR beta sequences. Of 398 genotyped donors, about 81% clustered with self-reported Caucasian donors. Findings of the study overall: Researchers reported in a later analysis that a missense DCLRE1C variant was tied to TCR beta V- and J-gene trimming. Near-uniform donor sequencing depth was presumed by presence/absence analyses.

V was clipped by 0 bases and J by 4 bases, with 19 bases between them. The CDR3 consists of 17 residues. Germline CDR1 reads MRHNA; CDR2 reads SNTAGT. The PCR contained 60 Vbeta and 13 Jbeta primers. Method: immunoSEQ multiplex PCR; TCRdb's copy keeps in-frame clones and lacks some. The sample consists of 110,000 or so clones, 74% of them appearing once. The chain recombines TRBV6-4 with TRBJ2-7; D might be TRBD2 (6 bases). The source material was PBMCs. The source is a human donor in good health. The CDR3 here is CASSDSMGSGYQYEQYF. CDR3 DNA sequence: TGTGCCAGCAGTGACTCGATGGGTAGCGGCTACCAATACGAGCAGTACTTC.